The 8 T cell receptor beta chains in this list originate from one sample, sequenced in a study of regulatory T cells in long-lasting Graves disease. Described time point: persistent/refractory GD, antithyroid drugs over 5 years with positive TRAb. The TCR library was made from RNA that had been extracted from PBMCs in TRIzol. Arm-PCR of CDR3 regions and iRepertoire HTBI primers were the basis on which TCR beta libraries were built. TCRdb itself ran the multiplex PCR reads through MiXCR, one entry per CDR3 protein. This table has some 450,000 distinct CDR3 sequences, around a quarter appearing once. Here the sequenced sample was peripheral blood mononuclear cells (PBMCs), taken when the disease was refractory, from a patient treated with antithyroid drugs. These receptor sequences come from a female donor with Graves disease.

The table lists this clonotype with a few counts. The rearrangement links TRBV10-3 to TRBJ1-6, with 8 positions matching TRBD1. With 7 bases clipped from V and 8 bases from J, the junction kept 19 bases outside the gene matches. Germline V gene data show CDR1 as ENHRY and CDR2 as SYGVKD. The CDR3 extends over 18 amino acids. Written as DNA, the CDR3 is TGTGCCATCAAGCAGCCCGGGTCAGGGGGCCTCAGAGATTCACCCCTCCACTTT. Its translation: CAIKQPGSGGLRDSPLHF.

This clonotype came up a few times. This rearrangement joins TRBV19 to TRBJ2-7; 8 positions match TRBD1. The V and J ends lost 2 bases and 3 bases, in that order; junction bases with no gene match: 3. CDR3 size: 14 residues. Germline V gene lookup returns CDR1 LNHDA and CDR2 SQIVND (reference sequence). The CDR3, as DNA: TGTGCCAGTAGTATATCTACAGGGGGCTACGAGCAGTACTTC. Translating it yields CASSISTGGYEQYF. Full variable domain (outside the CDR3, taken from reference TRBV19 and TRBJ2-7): DGGITQSPKYLFRKEGQNVTLSCEQNLNHDAMYWYRQDPGQGLRLIYYSQIVNDFQKGDIAEGYSVSREKKESFPLTVTSAQKNPTAFYLCASSISTGGYEQYFGPGTRLTVT.

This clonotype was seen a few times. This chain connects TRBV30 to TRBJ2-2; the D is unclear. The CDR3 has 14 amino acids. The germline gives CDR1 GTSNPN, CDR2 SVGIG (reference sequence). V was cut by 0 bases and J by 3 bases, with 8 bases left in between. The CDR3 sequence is CAWSVGLDTGELFF. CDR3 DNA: TGTGCCTGGAGTGTTGGGCTTGACACCGGGGAGCTGTTTTTT.

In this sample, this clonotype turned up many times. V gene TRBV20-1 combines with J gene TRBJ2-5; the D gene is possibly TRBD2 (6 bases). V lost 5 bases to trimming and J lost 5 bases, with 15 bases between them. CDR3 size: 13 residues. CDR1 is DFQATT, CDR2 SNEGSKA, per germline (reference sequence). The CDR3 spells CSAPSTRRETQYF. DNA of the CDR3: TGCAGTGCTCCTTCGACTAGGCGGGAGACCCAGTACTTC.

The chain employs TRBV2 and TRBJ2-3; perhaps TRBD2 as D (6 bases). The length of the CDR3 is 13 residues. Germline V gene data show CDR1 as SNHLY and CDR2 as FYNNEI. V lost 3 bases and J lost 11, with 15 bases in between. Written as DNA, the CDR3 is TGTGCCAGCAGTGATTTCGTCGTGCGGGAGCAGTATTTT. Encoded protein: CASSDFVVREQYF.

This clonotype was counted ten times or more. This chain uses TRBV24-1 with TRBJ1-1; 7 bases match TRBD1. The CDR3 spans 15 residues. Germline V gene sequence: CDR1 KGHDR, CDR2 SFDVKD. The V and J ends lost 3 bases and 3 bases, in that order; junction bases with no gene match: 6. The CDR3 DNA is TGTGCCACCAGTGATGAGACAGGGTGGTACACTGAAGCTTTCTTT. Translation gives CATSDETGWYTEAFF.

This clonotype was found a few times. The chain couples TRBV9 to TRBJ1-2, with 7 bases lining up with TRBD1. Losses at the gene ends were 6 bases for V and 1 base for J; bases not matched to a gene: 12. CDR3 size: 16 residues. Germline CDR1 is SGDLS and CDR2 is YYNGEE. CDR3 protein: CASTLGGPDSNYGYTF. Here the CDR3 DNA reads TGTGCCAGCACTTTAGGGGGCCCGGACAGTAACTATGGCTACACCTTC. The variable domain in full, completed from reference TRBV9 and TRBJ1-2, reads DSGVTQTPKHLITATGQRVTLRCSPRSGDLSVYWYQQSLDQGLQFLIQYYNGEERAKGNILERFSAQQFPDLHSELNLSSLELGDSALYFCASTLGGPDSNYGYTFGSGTRLTVV.

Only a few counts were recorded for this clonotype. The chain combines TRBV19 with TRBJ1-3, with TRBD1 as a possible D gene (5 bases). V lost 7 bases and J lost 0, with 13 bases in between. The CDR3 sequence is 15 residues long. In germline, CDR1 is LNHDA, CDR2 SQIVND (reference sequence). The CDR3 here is CASTIGHNSGNTIYF. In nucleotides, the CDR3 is TGTGCCAGTACAATAGGACATAACTCTGGAAACACCATATATTTT.